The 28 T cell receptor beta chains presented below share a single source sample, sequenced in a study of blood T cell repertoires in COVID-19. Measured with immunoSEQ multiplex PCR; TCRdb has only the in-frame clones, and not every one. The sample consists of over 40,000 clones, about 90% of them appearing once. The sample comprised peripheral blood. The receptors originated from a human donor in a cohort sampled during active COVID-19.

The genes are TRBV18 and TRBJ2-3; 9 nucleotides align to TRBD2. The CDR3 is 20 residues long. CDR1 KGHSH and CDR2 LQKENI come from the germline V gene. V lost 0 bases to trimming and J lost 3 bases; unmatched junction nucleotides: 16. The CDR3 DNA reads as TGTGCCAGCTCACCACCACTGCAAGGGGGTGCGGGAGGGCCAACAGATACGCAGTATTTT. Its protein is CASSPPLQGGAGGPTDTQYF.

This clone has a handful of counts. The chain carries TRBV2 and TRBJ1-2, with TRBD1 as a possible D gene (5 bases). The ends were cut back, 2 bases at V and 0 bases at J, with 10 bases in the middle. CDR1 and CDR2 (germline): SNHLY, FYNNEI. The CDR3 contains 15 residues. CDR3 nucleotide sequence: TGTGCCAGCAGTGAACTGGGGCTCGCTAACTATGGCTACACCTTC. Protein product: CASSELGLANYGYTF. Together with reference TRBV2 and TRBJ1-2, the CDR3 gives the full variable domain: EPEVTQTPSHQVTQMGQEVILRCVPISNHLYFYWYRQILGQKVEFLVSFYNNEISEKSEIFDDQFSVERPDGSNFTLKIRSTKLEDSAMYFCASSELGLANYGYTFGSGTRLTVV.

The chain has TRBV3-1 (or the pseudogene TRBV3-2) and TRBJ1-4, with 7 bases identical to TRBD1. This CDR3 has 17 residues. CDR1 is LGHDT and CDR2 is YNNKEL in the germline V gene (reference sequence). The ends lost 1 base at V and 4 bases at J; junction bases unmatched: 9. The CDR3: CASSQGRGHDFNEKLFF. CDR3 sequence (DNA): TGTGCCAGCAGCCAAGGTAGGGGGCATGATTTTAATGAAAAACTGTTTTTT.

CDR3 coding DNA: TGTGGGCTAGATACGCAGTATTTT. Protein: CGLDTQYF. V usage is TRBV30 and J usage is TRBJ2-3; D ambiguous. The CDR3 loop spans 8 amino acids. Germline V gives CDR1 GTSNPN, CDR2 SVGIG (reference sequence).

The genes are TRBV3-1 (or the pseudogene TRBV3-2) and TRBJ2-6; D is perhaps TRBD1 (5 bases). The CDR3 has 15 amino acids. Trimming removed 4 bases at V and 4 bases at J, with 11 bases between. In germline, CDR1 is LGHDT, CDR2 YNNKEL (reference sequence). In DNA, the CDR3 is TGTGCCAGCAGCCCTCAGGGATCAGGGGCCAACGTCCTGACTTTC. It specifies CASSPQGSGANVLTF.

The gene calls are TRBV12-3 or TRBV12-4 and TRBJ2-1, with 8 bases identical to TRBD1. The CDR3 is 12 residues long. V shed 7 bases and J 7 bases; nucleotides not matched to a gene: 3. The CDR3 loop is CASKTGGNEQFF. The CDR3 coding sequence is TGTGCCAGCAAAACAGGGGGAAATGAGCAGTTCTTC.

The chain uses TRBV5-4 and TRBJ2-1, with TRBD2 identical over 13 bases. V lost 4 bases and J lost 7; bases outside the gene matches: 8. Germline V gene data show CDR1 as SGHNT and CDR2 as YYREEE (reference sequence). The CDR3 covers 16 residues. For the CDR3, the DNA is TGTGCCAGCAGCCTACAGGGGGGACTAGCGGGGAATGAGCAGTTCTTC. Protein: CASSLQGGLAGNEQFF.

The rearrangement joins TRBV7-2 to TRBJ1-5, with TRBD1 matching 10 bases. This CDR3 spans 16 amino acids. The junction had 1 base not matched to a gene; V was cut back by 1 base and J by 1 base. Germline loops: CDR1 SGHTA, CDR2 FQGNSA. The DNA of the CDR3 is TGTGCCAGCAGCTTAGTGGGACAGGGGAGCAATCAGCCCCAGCATTTT. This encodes CASSLVGQGSNQPQHF.

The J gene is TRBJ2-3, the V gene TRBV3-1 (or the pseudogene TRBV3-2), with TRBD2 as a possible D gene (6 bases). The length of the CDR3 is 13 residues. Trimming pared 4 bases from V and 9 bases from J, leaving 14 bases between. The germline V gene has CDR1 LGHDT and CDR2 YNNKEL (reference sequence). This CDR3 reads CASSRTPRGTQYF. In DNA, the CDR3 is TGTGCCAGCAGCCGGACTCCCCGGGGGACGCAGTATTTT.

The CDR3 spells CASRRAAGGLYEQYF. The CDR3 DNA reads as TGTGCCAGCAGGCGGGCGGCAGGGGGATTGTACGAGCAGTACTTC. The chain links TRBV27 to TRBJ2-7, with 7 bases fitting TRBD1. The CDR3 runs 15 residues. V was clipped by 6 bases and J by 4 bases; unmatched bases: 12. Germline values: CDR1 MNHEY, CDR2 SMNVEV (reference sequence).

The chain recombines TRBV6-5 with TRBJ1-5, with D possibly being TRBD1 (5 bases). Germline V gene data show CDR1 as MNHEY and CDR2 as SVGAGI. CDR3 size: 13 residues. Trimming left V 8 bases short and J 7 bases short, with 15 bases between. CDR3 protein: CASCRGDKQPQHF. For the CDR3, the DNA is TGTGCCAGCTGCCGGGGGGATAAGCAGCCCCAGCATTTT.

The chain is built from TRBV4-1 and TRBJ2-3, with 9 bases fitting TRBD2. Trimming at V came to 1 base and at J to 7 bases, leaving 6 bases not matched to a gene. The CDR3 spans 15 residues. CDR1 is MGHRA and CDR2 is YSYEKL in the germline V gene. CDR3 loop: CASSQGVAGGYTQYF. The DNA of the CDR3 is TGCGCCAGCAGCCAAGGTGTGGCGGGAGGGTATACGCAGTATTTT.

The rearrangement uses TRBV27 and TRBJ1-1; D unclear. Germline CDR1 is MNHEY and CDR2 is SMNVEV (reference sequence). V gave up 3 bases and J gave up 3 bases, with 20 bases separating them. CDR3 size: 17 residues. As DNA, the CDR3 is TGTGCCAGCAGTTTTATCCCCCTCCTAGAGGGATACACTGAAGCTTTCTTT. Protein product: CASSFIPLLEGYTEAFF.

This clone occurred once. The CDR3 loop reads CASSLVLGYSYEQYF. The CDR3 DNA reads as TGTGCCAGCAGCTTAGTTCTCGGGTACTCCTACGAGCAGTACTTC. The chain couples TRBV11-1 to TRBJ2-7; D uncertain. The germline CDR1 and CDR2 sequences are SGHAT and FQDESV (reference sequence). CDR3 length equals 15 residues. V was trimmed by 1 base and J by 0 bases, leaving 10 bases between them.

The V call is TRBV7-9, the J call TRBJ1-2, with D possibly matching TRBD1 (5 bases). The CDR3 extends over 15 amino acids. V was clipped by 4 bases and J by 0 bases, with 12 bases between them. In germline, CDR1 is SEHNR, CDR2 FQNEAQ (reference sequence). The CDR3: CASSSTGLANYGYTF. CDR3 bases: TGTGCCAGCAGCTCAACAGGATTAGCTAACTATGGCTACACCTTC.

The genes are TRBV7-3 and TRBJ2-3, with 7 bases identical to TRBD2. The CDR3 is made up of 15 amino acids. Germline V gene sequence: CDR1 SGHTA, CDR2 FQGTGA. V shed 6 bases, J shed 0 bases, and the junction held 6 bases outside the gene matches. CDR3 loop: CASRASGVSTDTQYF. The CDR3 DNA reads TGTGCCAGCAGGGCTAGCGGAGTTAGCACAGATACGCAGTATTTT. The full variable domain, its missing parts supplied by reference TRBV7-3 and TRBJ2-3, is GAGVSQTPSNKVTEKGKYVELRCDPISGHTALYWYRQSLGQGPEFLIYFQGTGAADDSGLPNDRFFAVRPEGSVSTLKIQRTERGDSAVYLCASRASGVSTDTQYFGPGTRLTVL.

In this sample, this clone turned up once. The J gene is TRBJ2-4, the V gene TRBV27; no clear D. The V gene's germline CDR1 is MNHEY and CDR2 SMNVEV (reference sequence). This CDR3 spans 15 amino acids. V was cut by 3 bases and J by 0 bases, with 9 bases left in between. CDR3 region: CASSFGLLAKNIQYF. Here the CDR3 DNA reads TGTGCCAGCAGTTTTGGCCTTTTAGCCAAAAACATTCAGTACTTC.

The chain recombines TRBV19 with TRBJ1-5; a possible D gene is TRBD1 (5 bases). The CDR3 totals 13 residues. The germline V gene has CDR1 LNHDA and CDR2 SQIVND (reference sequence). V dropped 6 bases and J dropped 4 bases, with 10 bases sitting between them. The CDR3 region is CASSQKGNQPQHF. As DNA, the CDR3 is TGTGCCAGTAGCCAGAAGGGGAATCAGCCCCAGCATTTT.

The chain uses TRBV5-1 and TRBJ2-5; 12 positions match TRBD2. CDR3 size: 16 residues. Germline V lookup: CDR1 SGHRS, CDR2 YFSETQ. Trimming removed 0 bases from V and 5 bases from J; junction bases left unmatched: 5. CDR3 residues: CASSLDLAGGPETQYF. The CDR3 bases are TGCGCCAGCAGCTTGGACCTAGCGGGGGGGCCTGAGACCCAGTACTTC.

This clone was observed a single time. CDR3 sequence (DNA): TGTGCCAGCTCACTTAAACAGGAAACGTATGGCTACACCTTC. It codes for CASSLKQETYGYTF. The chain combines TRBV18 with TRBJ1-2; D perhaps matches TRBD1 (5 bases). The CDR3 spans 14 residues. Germline V gives CDR1 KGHSH, CDR2 LQKENI. The V end was cut by 4 bases, the J end by 5 bases, with 14 bases between.

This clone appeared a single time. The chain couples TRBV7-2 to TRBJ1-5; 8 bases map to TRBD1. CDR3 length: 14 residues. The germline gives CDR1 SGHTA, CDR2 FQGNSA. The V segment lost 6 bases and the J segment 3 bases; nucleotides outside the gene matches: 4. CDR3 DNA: TGTGCCAGCAGTCTGGACAGGGACAATCAGCCCCAGCATTTT. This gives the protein CASSLDRDNQPQHF.

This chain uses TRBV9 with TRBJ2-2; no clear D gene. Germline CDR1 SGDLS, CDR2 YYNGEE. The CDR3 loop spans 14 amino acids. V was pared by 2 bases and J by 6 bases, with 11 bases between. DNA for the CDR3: TGTGCCAGCAGCGTCCAAACTTCGCCCGGGGAGCTGTTTTTT. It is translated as CASSVQTSPGELFF.

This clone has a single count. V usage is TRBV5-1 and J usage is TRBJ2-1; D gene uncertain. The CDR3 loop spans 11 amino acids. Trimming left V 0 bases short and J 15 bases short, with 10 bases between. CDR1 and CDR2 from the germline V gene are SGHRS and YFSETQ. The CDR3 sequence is CASSLESNRFF. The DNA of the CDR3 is TGCGCCAGCAGCTTGGAGTCTAACCGGTTCTTC.

The chain's CDR3 is CASSVGQASGGNTIYF. DNA of the CDR3: TGTGCCAGCAGCGTAGGTCAGGCCTCGGGGGGAAACACCATATATTTT. The V gene is TRBV9, the J gene TRBJ1-3; D is ambiguous. The CDR3 extends over 16 amino acids. Trimming shortened V by 0 bases and J by 4 bases, and 14 bases separated the two germline ends. CDR1 is SGDLS, CDR2 YYNGEE, per germline.

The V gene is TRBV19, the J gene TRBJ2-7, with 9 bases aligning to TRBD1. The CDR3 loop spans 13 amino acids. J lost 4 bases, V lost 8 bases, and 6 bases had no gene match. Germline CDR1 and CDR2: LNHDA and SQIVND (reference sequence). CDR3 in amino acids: CASALGTGYEQYF. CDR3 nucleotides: TGTGCCAGTGCTCTGGGGACAGGGTACGAGCAGTACTTC. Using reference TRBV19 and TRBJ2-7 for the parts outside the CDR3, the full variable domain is DGGITQSPKYLFRKEGQNVTLSCEQNLNHDAMYWYRQDPGQGLRLIYYSQIVNDFQKGDIAEGYSVSREKKESFPLTVTSAQKNPTAFYLCASALGTGYEQYFGPGTRLTVT.

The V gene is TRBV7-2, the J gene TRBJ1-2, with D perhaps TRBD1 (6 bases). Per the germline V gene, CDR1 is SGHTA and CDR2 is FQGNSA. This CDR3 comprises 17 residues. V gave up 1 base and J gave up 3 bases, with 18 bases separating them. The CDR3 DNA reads TGTGCCAGCAGCTTAGTTTCCTCTCAGGGGTTAGACTATGGCTACACCTTC. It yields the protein CASSLVSSQGLDYGYTF.

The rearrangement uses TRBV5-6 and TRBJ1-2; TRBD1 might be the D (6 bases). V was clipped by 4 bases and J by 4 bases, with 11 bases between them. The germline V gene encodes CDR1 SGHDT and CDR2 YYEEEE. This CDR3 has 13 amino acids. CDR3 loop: CASSRTGTYGYTF. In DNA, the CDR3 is TGTGCCAGCAGCCGCACAGGGACCTATGGCTACACCTTC. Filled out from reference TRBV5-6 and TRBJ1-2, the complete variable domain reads DAGVTQSPTHLIKTRGQQVTLRCSPKSGHDTVSWYQQALGQGPQFIFQYYEEEERQRGNFPDRFSGHQFPNYSSELNVNALLLGDSALYLCASSRTGTYGYTFGSGTRLTVV.

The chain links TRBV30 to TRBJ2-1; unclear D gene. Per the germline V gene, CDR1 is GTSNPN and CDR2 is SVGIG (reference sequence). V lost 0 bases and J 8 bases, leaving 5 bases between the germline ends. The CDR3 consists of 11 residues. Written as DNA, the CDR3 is TGTGCCTGGAGTGTACTCGATGAGCAGTTCTTC. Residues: CAWSVLDEQFF. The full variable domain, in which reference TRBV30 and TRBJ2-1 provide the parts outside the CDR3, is SQTIHQWPATLVQPVGSPLSLECTVEGTSNPNLYWYRQAAGRGLQLLFYSVGIGQISSEVPQNLSASRPQDRQFILSSKKLLLSDSGFYLCAWSVLDEQFFGPGTRLTVL.